Each of the 10 T cell receptor beta chains below was sequenced from the same sample in a study of cytomegalovirus exposure and HLA in healthy donors. This PCR relied on a set of 60 Vbeta primers and 13 Jbeta primers. Sequencing was performed with immunoSEQ multiplex PCR; in TCRdb, only in-frame clones are kept and a portion is missing. Of 100,000 to 150,000 clones detected, about 9.1% appear once; the ten largest clones hold about 7.5%. The sample was PBMCs. The receptor set was obtained from a woman between 40 and 55 years old in good health and CMV-seropositive.

The chain employs TRBV18 and TRBJ1-2; no definite D call. The CDR3 has 13 amino acids. Germline V gene data show CDR1 as KGHSH and CDR2 as LQKENI. Trimming left V 3 bases short and J 7 bases short, with 12 bases between. CDR3 nucleotide sequence: TGTGCCAGCTCACCGGGCCAACAGAGTGGCTACACCTTC. Residues: CASSPGQQSGYTF.

This clone appeared a single time. The V and J genes are TRBV6-6 and TRBJ2-2; TRBD1 might be the D (5 bases). CDR1 is MNHNY, CDR2 SVGAGI, per germline (reference sequence). Between the trimmed V and J ends, which lost 8 bases and 5 bases, there was a span of 12 bases. The CDR3 contains 13 residues. The CDR3: CASQYRNTGELFF. CDR3 bases: TGTGCCAGCCAATACAGGAATACCGGGGAGCTGTTTTTT.

The V gene is TRBV19, the J gene TRBJ2-7; D possibly corresponds to TRBD1 (6 bases). The CDR3 has 15 amino acids. Trimming pared 1 base from V and 2 bases from J, leaving 12 bases between. Looked up from germline, CDR1 is LNHDA and CDR2 is SQIVND (reference sequence). The CDR3 region is CASSIGAGVAYEQYF. Here the CDR3 DNA reads TGTGCCAGTAGTATAGGTGCAGGGGTGGCCTACGAGCAGTACTTC. Based on the CDR3 plus reference TRBV19 and TRBJ2-7, the full variable domain is DGGITQSPKYLFRKEGQNVTLSCEQNLNHDAMYWYRQDPGQGLRLIYYSQIVNDFQKGDIAEGYSVSREKKESFPLTVTSAQKNPTAFYLCASSIGAGVAYEQYFGPGTRLTVT.

Turning to this clone: Other DNA sequences in this sample translate to the same CDR3. The chain couples TRBV10-3 to TRBJ1-1; tentative D call: TRBD1 (5 bases). This CDR3 has 13 residues. With 6 bases removed from V and 1 base from J, the gap between germline ends came to 9 bases. Germline lookup yields CDR1 ENHRY and CDR2 SYGVKD. CDR3 loop: CAISAQGNTEAFF. The DNA for the CDR3 is TGTGCCATCAGCGCTCAGGGGAACACTGAAGCTTTCTTT.

The chain employs TRBV7-8 and TRBJ1-1; perhaps TRBD1 as D (5 bases). The germline CDR1 and CDR2 sequences are SGHVS and FQNEAQ. CDR3 size: 15 residues. The V end was cut by 2 bases, the J end by 1 base, with 11 bases between. CDR3 protein: CASSLLSRANTEAFF. As DNA, the CDR3 is TGTGCCAGCAGCTTACTTTCCAGGGCGAACACTGAAGCTTTCTTT.

The table lists this clone with a few counts. Mismatch with germline at one junction end may stem from a read error. This sample includes further DNA sequences coding for the same CDR3. The chain employs TRBV29-1 and TRBJ2-3; 10 bases fit TRBD2. Germline values: CDR1 SQVTM, CDR2 ANQGSEA. The CDR3 has 15 residues. Here the CDR3 DNA reads TGTAGCGTCCTTGGGACTAGCGAAAGTCCAGATACGCAGTATTTT. Its translation: CSVLGTSESPDTQYF.

The chain links TRBV2 to TRBJ2-1, with 14 bases matching TRBD2. V was pared by 9 bases and J by 3 bases, with 4 bases of the junction left unmatched. CDR3 length equals 15 residues. Germline V gives CDR1 SNHLY, CDR2 FYNNEI. CDR3: CASRGTSGGYNEQFF. The DNA for the CDR3 is TGTGCCAGTAGAGGGACTAGCGGGGGCTACAATGAGCAGTTCTTC.

This rearrangement joins TRBV15 to TRBJ2-6, with TRBD2 as a possible D gene (7 bases). The CDR3 loop spans 16 amino acids. The ends were cut back, 0 bases at V and 9 bases at J, with 15 bases in the middle. The germline CDR1 and CDR2 sequences are LNHNV and YYDKDF (reference sequence). CDR3 residues: CATSRDHGGRVNVLTF. CDR3 coding DNA: TGTGCCACCAGCAGAGATCACGGGGGGCGGGTCAACGTCCTGACTTTC.

The chain couples TRBV27 to TRBJ2-2, with 7 bases that match TRBD2. Germline trimming cut 2 bases from V and 9 bases from J; bases unmatched to any gene: 15. The CDR3 runs to 17 residues. Germline values: CDR1 MNHEY, CDR2 SMNVEV (reference sequence). CDR3 DNA sequence: TGTGCCAGCAGTTTAACCTTTGGCGGGGGAGCCCTTCGGGAGCTGTTTTTT. As protein: CASSLTFGGGALRELFF.

V and J are TRBV2 and TRBJ1-4; weak D call: TRBD1 (6 bases). CDR1 is SNHLY, CDR2 FYNNEI, per germline. Trimming removed 0 bases from V and 8 bases from J, with 16 bases in between. CDR3 size: 16 residues. In DNA, the CDR3 is TGTGCCAGCAGTGAAGCGCTCGCGGCCACAGGGGAAAAACTGTTTTTT. This codes for CASSEALAATGEKLFF.